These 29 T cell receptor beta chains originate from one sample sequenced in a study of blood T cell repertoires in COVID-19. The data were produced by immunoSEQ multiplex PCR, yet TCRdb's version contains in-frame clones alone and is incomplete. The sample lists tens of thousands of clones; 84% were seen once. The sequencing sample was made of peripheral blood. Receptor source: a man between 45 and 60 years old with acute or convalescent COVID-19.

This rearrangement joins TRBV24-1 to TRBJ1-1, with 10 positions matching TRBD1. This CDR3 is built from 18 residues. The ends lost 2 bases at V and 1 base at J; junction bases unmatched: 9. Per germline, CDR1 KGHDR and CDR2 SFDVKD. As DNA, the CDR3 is TGTGCCACCAGTGATTCACCCCACCGGACAGGGGGGAACACTGAAGCTTTCTTT. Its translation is CATSDSPHRTGGNTEAFF.

The DNA of the CDR3 is TGCGCCAGCAGCTTGACCATCGGACAGGGCTATGGCTACACCTTC. Protein product: CASSLTIGQGYGYTF. The rearrangement uses TRBV5-1 and TRBJ1-2; TRBD1 matches 8 bases. CDR1 SGHRS and CDR2 YFSETQ come from the germline V gene. The CDR3 has 15 amino acids. V lost 1 base to trimming and J lost 4 bases; unmatched junction nucleotides: 6.

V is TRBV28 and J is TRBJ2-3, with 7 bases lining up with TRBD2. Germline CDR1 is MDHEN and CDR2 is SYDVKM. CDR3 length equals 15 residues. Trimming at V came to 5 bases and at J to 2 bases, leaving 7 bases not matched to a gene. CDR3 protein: CASSPGRAYTDTQYF. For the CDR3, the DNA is TGTGCCAGCAGTCCTGGGAGGGCCTACACAGATACGCAGTATTTT.

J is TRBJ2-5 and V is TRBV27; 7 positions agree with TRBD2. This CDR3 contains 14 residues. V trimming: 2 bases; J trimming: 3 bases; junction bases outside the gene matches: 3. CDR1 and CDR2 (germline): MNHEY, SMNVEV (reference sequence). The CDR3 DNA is TGTGCCAGCAGTTTACGAGCGGGAAAAGAGACCCAGTACTTC. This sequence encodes CASSLRAGKETQYF.

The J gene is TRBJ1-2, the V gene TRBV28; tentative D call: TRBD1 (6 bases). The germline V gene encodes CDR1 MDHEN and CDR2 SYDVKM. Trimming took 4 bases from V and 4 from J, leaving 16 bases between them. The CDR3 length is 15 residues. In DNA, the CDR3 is TGTGCCAGCAGTTACAGGGCCCCCACCATCTATGGCTACACCTTC. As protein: CASSYRAPTIYGYTF.

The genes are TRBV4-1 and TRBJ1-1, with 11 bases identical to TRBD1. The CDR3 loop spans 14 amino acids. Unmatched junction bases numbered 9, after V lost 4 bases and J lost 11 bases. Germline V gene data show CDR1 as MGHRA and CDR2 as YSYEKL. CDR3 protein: CASSPRDRGVGAFF. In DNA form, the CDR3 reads TGCGCCAGCAGCCCCCGGGACAGGGGGGTAGGGGCTTTCTTT.

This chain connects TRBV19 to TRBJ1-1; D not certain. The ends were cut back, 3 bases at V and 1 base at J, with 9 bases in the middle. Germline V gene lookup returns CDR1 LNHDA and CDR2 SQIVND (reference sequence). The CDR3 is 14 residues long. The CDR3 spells CASSMRRENTEAFF. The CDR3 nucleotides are TGTGCCAGTAGTATGCGGAGGGAGAACACTGAAGCTTTCTTT.

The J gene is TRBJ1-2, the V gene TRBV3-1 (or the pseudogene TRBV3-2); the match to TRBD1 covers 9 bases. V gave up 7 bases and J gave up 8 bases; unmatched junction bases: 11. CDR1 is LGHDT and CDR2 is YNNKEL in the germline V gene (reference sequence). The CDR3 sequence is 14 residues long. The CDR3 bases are TGTGCCAGCACCCCGGACAGGGGTTGGGTAGGCTACACCTTC. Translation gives CASTPDRGWVGYTF.

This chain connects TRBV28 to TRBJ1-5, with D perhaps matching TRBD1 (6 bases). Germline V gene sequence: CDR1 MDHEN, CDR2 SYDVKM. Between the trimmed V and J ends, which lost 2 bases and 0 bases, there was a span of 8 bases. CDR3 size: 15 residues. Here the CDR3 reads CASSLRTVSNQPQHF. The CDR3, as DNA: TGTGCCAGCAGTTTACGGACAGTTAGCAATCAGCCCCAGCATTTT.

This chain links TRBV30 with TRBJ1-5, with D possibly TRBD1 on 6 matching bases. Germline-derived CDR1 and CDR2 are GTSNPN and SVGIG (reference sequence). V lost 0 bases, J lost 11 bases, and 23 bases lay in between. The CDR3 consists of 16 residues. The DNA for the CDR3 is TGTGCCTGGAGTGTATCGGCCCGGACAGTGGGAGCGTCCCAGCATTTT. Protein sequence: CAWSVSARTVGASQHF.

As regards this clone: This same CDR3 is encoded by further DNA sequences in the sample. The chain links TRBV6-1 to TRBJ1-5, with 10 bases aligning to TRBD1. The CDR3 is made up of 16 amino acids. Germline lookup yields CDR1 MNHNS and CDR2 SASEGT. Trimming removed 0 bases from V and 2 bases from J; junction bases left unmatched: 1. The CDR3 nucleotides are TGTGCCAGCAGTGAAGCCGGGACAGGGGGCAATCAGCCCCAGCATTTT. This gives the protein CASSEAGTGGNQPQHF.

This CDR3 reads CASSPWDRVYGYTF. CDR3 in DNA: TGTGCCAGCAGTCCGTGGGACAGGGTCTATGGCTACACCTTC. J is TRBJ1-2 and V is TRBV28; 9 bases are a match to TRBD1. The CDR3 extends over 14 amino acids. With 5 bases clipped from V and 4 bases from J, the junction kept 5 bases outside the gene matches. The germline gives CDR1 MDHEN, CDR2 SYDVKM.

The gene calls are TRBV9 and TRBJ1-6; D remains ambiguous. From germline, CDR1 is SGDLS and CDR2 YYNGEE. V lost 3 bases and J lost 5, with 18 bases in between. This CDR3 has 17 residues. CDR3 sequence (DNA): TGTGCCAGCAGCGGTTCCCAGTCCCCTCTCCATAATTCACCCCTCCACTTT. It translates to CASSGSQSPLHNSPLHF.

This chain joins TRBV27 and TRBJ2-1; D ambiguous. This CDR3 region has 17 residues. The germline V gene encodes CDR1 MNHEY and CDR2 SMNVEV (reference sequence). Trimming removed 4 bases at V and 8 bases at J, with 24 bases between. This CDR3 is CASSSNPYRVPRDEQFF. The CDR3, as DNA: TGTGCCAGCAGTTCGAACCCCTACCGGGTTCCTCGGGATGAGCAGTTCTTC.

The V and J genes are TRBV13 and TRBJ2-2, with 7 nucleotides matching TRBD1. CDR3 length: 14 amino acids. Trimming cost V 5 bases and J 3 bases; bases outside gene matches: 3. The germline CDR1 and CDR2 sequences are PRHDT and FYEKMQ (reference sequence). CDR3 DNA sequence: TGTGCCAGCAGCCGGACAGGTTACACCGGGGAGCTGTTTTTT. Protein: CASSRTGYTGELFF.

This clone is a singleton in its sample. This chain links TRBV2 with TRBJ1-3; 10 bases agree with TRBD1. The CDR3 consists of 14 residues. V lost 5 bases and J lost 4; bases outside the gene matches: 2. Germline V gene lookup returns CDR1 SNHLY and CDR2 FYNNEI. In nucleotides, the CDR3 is TGTGCCAGCAGTTCGGGACAGGGGGGAAACACCATATATTTT. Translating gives CASSSGQGGNTIYF.

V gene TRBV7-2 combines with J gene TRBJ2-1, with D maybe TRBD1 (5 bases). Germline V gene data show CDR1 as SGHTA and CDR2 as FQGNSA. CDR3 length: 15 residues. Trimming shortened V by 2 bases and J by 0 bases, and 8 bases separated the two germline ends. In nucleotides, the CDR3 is TGTGCCAGCAGCTTATCAGGGTTCTCCTACAATGAGCAGTTCTTC. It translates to CASSLSGFSYNEQFF.

This CDR3 reads CASSIDREPYGYTF. In DNA, the CDR3 is TGTGCCAGCAGCATAGACAGGGAACCCTATGGCTACACCTTC. The rearrangement links TRBV5-6 to TRBJ1-2, with TRBD1 matching over 7 bases. This CDR3 has 14 amino acids. Losses at the gene ends were 4 bases for V and 4 bases for J; bases not matched to a gene: 7. Germline V gives CDR1 SGHDT, CDR2 YYEEEE.

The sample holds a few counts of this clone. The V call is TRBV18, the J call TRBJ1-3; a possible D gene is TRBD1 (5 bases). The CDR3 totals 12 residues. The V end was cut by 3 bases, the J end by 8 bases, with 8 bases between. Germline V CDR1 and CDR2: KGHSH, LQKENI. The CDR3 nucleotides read TGTGCCAGCTCACCGAAAGGGGACACCATATATTTT. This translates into CASSPKGDTIYF.

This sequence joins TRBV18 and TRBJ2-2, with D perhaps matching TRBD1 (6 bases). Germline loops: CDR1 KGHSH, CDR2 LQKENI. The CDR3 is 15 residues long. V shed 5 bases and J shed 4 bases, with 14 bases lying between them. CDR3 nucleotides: TGTGCCAGCTCATCACAGGGAGTCGGCACCGGGGAGCTGTTTTTT. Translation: CASSSQGVGTGELFF. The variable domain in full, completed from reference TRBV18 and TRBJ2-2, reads NAGVMQNPRHLVRRRGQEARLRCSPMKGHSHVYWYRQLPEEGLKFMVYLQKENIIDESGMPKERFSAEFPKEGPSILRIQQVVRGDSAAYFCASSSQGVGTGELFFGEGSRLTVL.

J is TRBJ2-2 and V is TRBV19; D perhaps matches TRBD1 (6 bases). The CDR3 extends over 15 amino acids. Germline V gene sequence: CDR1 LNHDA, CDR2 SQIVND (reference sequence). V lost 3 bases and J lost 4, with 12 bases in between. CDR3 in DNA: TGTGCCAGTAGTATCCAAGCCAGGGGCACCGGGGAGCTGTTTTTT. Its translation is CASSIQARGTGELFF.

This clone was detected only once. This chain's CDR3 is CASSISGGGPNTGELFF. The CDR3 bases are TGTGCCAGTAGTATAAGCGGAGGGGGCCCGAACACCGGGGAGCTGTTTTTT. The chain is built from TRBV19 and TRBJ2-2, with D tentatively TRBD1 (7 bases). Germline V CDR1 and CDR2: LNHDA, SQIVND (reference sequence). V lost 2 bases to trimming and J lost 0 bases, with 13 bases between them. The CDR3 sequence is 17 residues long.

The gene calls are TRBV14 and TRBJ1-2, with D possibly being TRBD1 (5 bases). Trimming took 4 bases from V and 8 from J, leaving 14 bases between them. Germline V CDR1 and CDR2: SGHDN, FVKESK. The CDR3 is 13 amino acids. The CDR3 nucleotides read TGTGCCAGCAGCCTTCAGGGAATCGTGGGCTACACCTTC. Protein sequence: CASSLQGIVGYTF.

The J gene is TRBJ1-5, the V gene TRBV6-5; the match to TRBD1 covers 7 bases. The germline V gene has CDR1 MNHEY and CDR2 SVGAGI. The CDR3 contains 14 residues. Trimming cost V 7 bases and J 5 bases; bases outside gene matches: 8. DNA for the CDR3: TGTGCCAGCAACCGCAAAGACAGGGATCAGCCCCAGCATTTT. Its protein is CASNRKDRDQPQHF.

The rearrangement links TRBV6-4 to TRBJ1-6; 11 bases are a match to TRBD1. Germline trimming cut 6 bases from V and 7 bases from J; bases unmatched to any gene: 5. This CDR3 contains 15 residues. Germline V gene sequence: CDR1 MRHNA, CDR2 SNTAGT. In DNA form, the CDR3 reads TGTGCCAGCAGCCGGGACAGGGGGAAGAATTCACCCCTCCACTTT. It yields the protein CASSRDRGKNSPLHF.

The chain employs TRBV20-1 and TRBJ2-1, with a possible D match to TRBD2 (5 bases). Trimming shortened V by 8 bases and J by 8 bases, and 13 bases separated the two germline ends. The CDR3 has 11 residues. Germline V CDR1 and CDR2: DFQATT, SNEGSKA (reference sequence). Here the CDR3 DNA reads TGCAGTCCCGCGGGTAGCTATGAGCAGTTCTTC. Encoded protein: CSPAGSYEQFF.

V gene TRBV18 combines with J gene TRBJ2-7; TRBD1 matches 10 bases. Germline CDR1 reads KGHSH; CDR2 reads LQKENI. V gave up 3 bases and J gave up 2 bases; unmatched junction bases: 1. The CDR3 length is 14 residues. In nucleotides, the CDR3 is TGTGCCAGCTCACCGGGACAGGGGACCTACGAGCAGTACTTC. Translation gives CASSPGQGTYEQYF.

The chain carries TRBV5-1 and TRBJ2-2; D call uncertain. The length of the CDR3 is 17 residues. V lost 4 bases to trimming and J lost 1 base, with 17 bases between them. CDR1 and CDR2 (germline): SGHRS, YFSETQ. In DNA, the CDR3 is TGCGCCAGCAGCGCCCGACTGGTTCAGATGAACACCGGGGAGCTGTTTTTT. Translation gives CASSARLVQMNTGELFF.

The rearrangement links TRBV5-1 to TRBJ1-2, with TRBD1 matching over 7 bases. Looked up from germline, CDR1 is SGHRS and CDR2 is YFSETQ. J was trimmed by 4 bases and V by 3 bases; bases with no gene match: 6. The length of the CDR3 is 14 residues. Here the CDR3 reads CASSSTGIGYGYTF. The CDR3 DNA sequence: TGCGCCAGCAGCTCGACAGGGATAGGCTATGGCTACACCTTC.